These 16 T cell receptor beta chains share one sample of origin, sequenced in a study of response to subunit inactivated influenza vaccine. TCRdb reprocessed the RT-PCR reads via MiXCR and lists one record per CDR3 protein. Altogether more than 250,000 distinct CDR3 sequences are present, just over 20% being singletons, with the ten largest covering more than 8.5%. This specimen was PBMCs from blood, taken less than 22 months after vaccination. The receptor set was obtained from a man between 45 and 75 years old who received an inactivated influenza vaccine.

This clonotype was observed at least ten times. The chain recombines TRBV4-1 with TRBJ2-7; 7 bases agree with TRBD1. V was clipped by 6 bases and J by 0 bases; unmatched bases: 8. Germline CDR1 and CDR2: MGHRA and YSYEKL. This CDR3 is 15 amino acids long. This CDR3 reads CASRPHRQGSYEQYF. In DNA form, the CDR3 reads TGCGCCAGCAGGCCCCACCGACAGGGCTCCTACGAGCAGTACTTC.

In its sample, this clonotype was seen a few times. The V gene is TRBV10-3, the J gene TRBJ2-2; D unresolved. The CDR3 covers 15 residues. Trimming took off 4 bases at V and 3 bases at J, with 12 bases between the two ends. Germline values: CDR1 ENHRY, CDR2 SYGVKD. Here the CDR3 reads CAISGVSSHTGELFF. CDR3 bases: TGTGCCATCAGTGGGGTCTCCAGCCACACCGGGGAGCTGTTTTTT.

This clonotype was observed many times. The chain carries TRBV12-3 or TRBV12-4 and TRBJ2-6; D unclear. V lost 2 bases to trimming and J lost 2 bases, with 7 bases between them. The CDR3 has 15 residues. As DNA, the CDR3 is TGTGCCAGCAGTTTAATGCATACTGGGGCCAACGTCCTGACTTTC. Its translation is CASSLMHTGANVLTF.

This clonotype was counted once. J is TRBJ2-3 and V is TRBV5-1, with 12 bases fitting TRBD1. The CDR3 covers 16 residues. V gave up 7 bases and J gave up 1 base; unmatched junction bases: 7. Germline loops: CDR1 SGHRS, CDR2 YFSETQ. The CDR3 region is CASRLWDRGRTDTQYF. In nucleotides, the CDR3 is TGCGCCAGCCGGCTATGGGACAGGGGGCGCACAGATACGCAGTATTTT.

The rearrangement uses TRBV28 and TRBJ1-5, with D possibly matching TRBD1 (5 bases). The CDR3 consists of 16 residues. The germline CDR1 and CDR2 sequences are MDHEN and SYDVKM. V lost 4 bases and J lost 0, with 13 bases in between. The CDR3 DNA reads as TGTGCCAGCAGTTCTCCCCCACAGGTTAGCAATCAGCCCCAGCATTTT. Encoded protein: CASSSPPQVSNQPQHF.

This clonotype showed up just a few times. This chain connects TRBV20-1 to TRBJ1-2, with a weak D call TRBD1 (5 bases). V lost 3 bases and J 1 base, leaving 18 bases between the germline ends. The V gene's germline CDR1 is DFQATT and CDR2 SNEGSKA (reference sequence). The CDR3 runs 16 residues. The CDR3 here is CSASRTGRQVNYGYTF. CDR3 bases: TGCAGTGCTAGTAGGACGGGACGTCAAGTTAACTATGGCTACACCTTC.

The chain couples TRBV10-1 to TRBJ2-2; D is uncertain. The germline CDR1 and CDR2 sequences are WNHNN and SYGVQD (reference sequence). The CDR3 has 15 amino acids. V was trimmed by 3 bases and J by 2 bases, leaving 10 bases between them. CDR3 in amino acids: CASSDWQHNTGELFF. CDR3 coding DNA: TGCGCCAGCAGTGATTGGCAGCATAACACCGGGGAGCTGTTTTTT.

This chain joins TRBV5-4 and TRBJ2-5, with D possibly matching TRBD1 (6 bases). Trimming took off 1 base at V and 1 base at J, with 11 bases between the two ends. This CDR3 spans 15 amino acids. Germline CDR1 reads SGHNT; CDR2 reads YYREEE (reference sequence). CDR3 nucleotides: TGTGCCAGCAGCTTGACAGGGAGCGTCCAAGAGACCCAGTACTTC. This translates into CASSLTGSVQETQYF.

The chain recombines TRBV5-6 with TRBJ2-7; 9 positions agree with TRBD2. The junction had 7 bases not matched to a gene; V was cut back by 5 bases and J by 4 bases. The V gene's germline CDR1 is SGHDT and CDR2 YYEEEE. This CDR3 is built from 14 residues. The CDR3 nucleotides read TGTGCCAGCAGTTCCGGGACTAGCTATTACGAGCAGTACTTC. It specifies CASSSGTSYYEQYF.

This sequence joins TRBV15 and TRBJ2-7; 10 nucleotides align to TRBD1. Germline V gene lookup returns CDR1 LNHNV and CDR2 YYDKDF (reference sequence). The CDR3 is made up of 13 amino acids. V shed 5 bases, J shed 6 bases, and the junction held 4 bases outside the gene matches. The CDR3 nucleotides are TGTGCCACCAGCTCCCGGGACAGGGGCGAGCAGTACTTC. As protein: CATSSRDRGEQYF. The variable domain in full, with the rest retrieved from reference TRBV15 and TRBJ2-7, is DAMVIQNPRYQVTQFGKPVTLSCSQTLNHNVMYWYQQKSSQAPKLLFHYYDKDFNNEADTPDNFQSRRPNTSFCFLDIRSPGLGDTAMYLCATSSRDRGEQYFGPGTRLTVT.

This clonotype was picked up a small number of times. The chain is built from TRBV20-1 and TRBJ1-2; D possibly corresponds to TRBD1 (5 bases). The V and J ends lost 6 bases and 2 bases respectively, with 16 bases between them. This CDR3 comprises 14 residues. Germline-derived CDR1 and CDR2 are DFQATT and SNEGSKA (reference sequence). CDR3 residues: CSARDGPRNYGYTF. The CDR3 DNA follows: TGCAGTGCAAGGGACGGACCGCGGAACTATGGCTACACCTTC.

This clonotype appeared a few times. This chain links TRBV30 with TRBJ2-5, with D hard to call. CDR3 size: 13 residues. Germline CDR1 and CDR2: GTSNPN and SVGIG (reference sequence). V was pared by 0 bases and J by 4 bases, with 9 bases between. This CDR3 is CAWSVGRGETQYF. In nucleotides, the CDR3 is TGTGCCTGGAGTGTGGGTCGAGGAGAGACCCAGTACTTC.

In this sample, this clonotype turned up a few times. The chain carries TRBV5-5 and TRBJ2-5; D gene uncertain. Trimming took off 4 bases at V and 5 bases at J, with 21 bases between the two ends. This CDR3 comprises 16 residues. Germline V gene lookup returns CDR1 SGHKS and CDR2 YYEKEE (reference sequence). The CDR3 is CASSSFQAGRRETQYF. In nucleotides, the CDR3 is TGTGCCAGCAGCAGCTTTCAAGCTGGCCGTCGTGAGACCCAGTACTTC.

This clonotype turned up a few times. The chain uses TRBV6-5 and TRBJ2-6; no clear D gene. This CDR3 region has 15 residues. V dropped 1 base and J dropped 4 bases, with 8 bases sitting between them. The V gene's germline CDR1 is MNHEY and CDR2 SVGAGI. The CDR3: CASSYLIAGANVLTF. CDR3 DNA sequence: TGTGCCAGCAGTTACTTGATAGCAGGGGCCAACGTCCTGACTTTC.

In its sample, this clonotype was seen a few times. The V gene is TRBV28, the J gene TRBJ1-5, with TRBD1 as a possible D gene (5 bases). Germline V CDR1 and CDR2: MDHEN, SYDVKM. V dropped 6 bases and J dropped 4 bases, with 10 bases sitting between them. The CDR3 extends over 13 amino acids. CDR3 sequence reads: CASREQENQPQHF. DNA for the CDR3: TGTGCCAGCAGGGAACAGGAAAATCAGCCCCAGCATTTT.

The table lists this clonotype with a few counts. This sequence joins TRBV12-3 or TRBV12-4 and TRBJ2-3, with 9 bases fitting TRBD2. The CDR3 sequence is 14 residues long. Germline trimming cut 6 bases from V and 1 base from J; bases unmatched to any gene: 2. CDR3 coding DNA: TGTGCCAGCAGCAGGACTAGCGGCACAGATACGCAGTATTTT. Amino acids: CASSRTSGTDTQYF.